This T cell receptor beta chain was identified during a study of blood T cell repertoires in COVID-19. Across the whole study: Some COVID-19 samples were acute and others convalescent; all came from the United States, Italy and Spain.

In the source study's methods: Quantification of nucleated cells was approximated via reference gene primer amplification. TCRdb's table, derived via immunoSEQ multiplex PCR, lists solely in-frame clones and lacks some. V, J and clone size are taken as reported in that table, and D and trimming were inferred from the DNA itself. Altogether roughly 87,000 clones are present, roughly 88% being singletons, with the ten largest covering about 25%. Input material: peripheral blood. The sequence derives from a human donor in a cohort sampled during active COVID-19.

CDR3 region: CASSAGLGANVLTF. As DNA, the CDR3 is TGTGCCAGCAGCGCGGGTCTGGGGGCCAACGTCCTGACTTTC. The V gene is TRBV5-4, the J gene TRBJ2-6; D perhaps matches TRBD2 (5 bases). Trimming stripped 4 bases from V and 4 bases from J, with 9 bases between. CDR1 is SGHNT and CDR2 is YYREEE in the germline V gene (reference sequence). This CDR3 is built from 14 residues.